These T cell receptor beta chains were read from a single sample in a study of cytomegalovirus exposure and HLA in healthy donors. Only in-frame clones appear in the TCRdb table, and some are missing; sequencing was by immunoSEQ multiplex PCR. This sample carries 55,000 to 75,000 clones, around four fifths of them seen once, and the ten largest clones take under 3%. Sequences were obtained from PBMCs. The receptors were sampled from a girl aged 10-17 years in good health and CMV-seropositive. CDR3s leave out the opening cysteine and the closing phenylalanine or tryptophan. Each record gives: V gene, clone size, J gene, CDR3 protein. Size is stated for part of the rows, as once, few or many counts, or as a class when the clone is expanded.

V gene: TRBV28; clone size: -; J gene: TRBJ1-2; CDR3 protein: ASKGDYRAYGYT
V gene: TRBV5-1; clone size: -; J gene: TRBJ2-3; CDR3 protein: ASSLDWTRTDTQY
V gene: TRBV4-3; clone size: -; J gene: TRBJ2-7; CDR3 protein: ASSPQIGGQGLSYEQY
V gene: TRBV13; clone size: -; J gene: TRBJ2-2; CDR3 protein: ASSFLGELF
V gene: TRBV28; clone size: -; J gene: TRBJ1-5; CDR3 protein: ASSLGRGFKQPQH
V gene: TRBV28; clone size: -; J gene: TRBJ2-7; CDR3 protein: ASSSTQGDYEQY
V gene: TRBV7-8; clone size: -; J gene: TRBJ1-6; CDR3 protein: ASSTGAAYNSPLH
V gene: TRBV7-2; clone size: once; J gene: TRBJ2-7; CDR3 protein: ASSLVRLAGHEQY
V gene: TRBV7-9; clone size: -; J gene: TRBJ1-4; CDR3 protein: ASSLRQGEEKLF
V gene: TRBV5-5; clone size: -; J gene: TRBJ2-5; CDR3 protein: ASSLEQQGYRETQY
V gene: TRBV5-1; clone size: -; J gene: TRBJ2-5; CDR3 protein: ASSLGGPETQY
V gene: TRBV5-4; clone size: -; J gene: TRBJ2-7; CDR3 protein: ASSREGTSPEQY
V gene: TRBV6-1; clone size: -; J gene: TRBJ2-7; CDR3 protein: ASSAPWAGYEQY
V gene: TRBV7-2; clone size: -; J gene: TRBJ1-5; CDR3 protein: ASSLGETPWQPQH
V gene: TRBV6-1; clone size: -; J gene: TRBJ2-7; CDR3 protein: ASIRLAGEGEQY
V gene: TRBV4-1; clone size: -; J gene: TRBJ1-5; CDR3 protein: ASSPLTLQPQH
V gene: TRBV5-1; clone size: -; J gene: TRBJ2-7; CDR3 protein: ASSLARRTFTIYTEQY
V gene: TRBV4-1; clone size: -; J gene: TRBJ2-1; CDR3 protein: ASSQEERGALRDEQF
V gene: TRBV5-1; clone size: -; J gene: TRBJ2-2; CDR3 protein: ATKQGSMTGELF
V gene: TRBV19; clone size: -; J gene: TRBJ1-1; CDR3 protein: ASSMDRMNTEAF
V gene: TRBV10-1; clone size: once; J gene: TRBJ2-1; CDR3 protein: ASSGTRGNEQF
V gene: TRBV5-1; clone size: -; J gene: TRBJ1-2; CDR3 protein: ASSLRLTGVGYT
V gene: TRBV29-1; clone size: -; J gene: TRBJ1-5; CDR3 protein: SVKEQGTSQGAQH
V gene: TRBV28; clone size: -; J gene: TRBJ1-5; CDR3 protein: ASSLPMRGQPQH
V gene: TRBV30; clone size: -; J gene: -; CDR3 protein: AWSTGLGEQY
V gene: TRBV9; clone size: once; J gene: TRBJ2-5; CDR3 protein: ASSADPGIKETQY
V gene: TRBV6-1; clone size: once; J gene: TRBJ2-7; CDR3 protein: ASNAPGQSYEQY
V gene: TRBV29-1; clone size: -; J gene: TRBJ2-7; CDR3 protein: SVRGSSYEQY
V gene: TRBV2; clone size: -; J gene: TRBJ1-2; CDR3 protein: ASSLVQGFNYGYT
V gene: TRBV5-1; clone size: -; J gene: TRBJ2-1; CDR3 protein: ASSFGESGNEQF
V gene: TRBV5-1; clone size: -; J gene: TRBJ2-2; CDR3 protein: ASSPWGGGSGELF
V gene: TRBV5-1; clone size: -; J gene: TRBJ2-5; CDR3 protein: ASTMEETQY
V gene: TRBV6-5; clone size: -; J gene: TRBJ1-1; CDR3 protein: ASREPAGDTEAF
V gene: TRBV28; clone size: -; J gene: TRBJ2-7; CDR3 protein: ASSLLAGEGYEQY
V gene: TRBV9; clone size: -; J gene: TRBJ1-1; CDR3 protein: ASSVGQGGTPF
V gene: TRBV2; clone size: -; J gene: TRBJ2-1; CDR3 protein: ASRGLRRDPSYNEQF
V gene: TRBV7-2; clone size: -; J gene: TRBJ2-3; CDR3 protein: ASSPRGSGRGWKTDTQY
V gene: TRBV2; clone size: medium-sized; J gene: TRBJ2-7; CDR3 protein: ASEGLAYEQY
V gene: TRBV4-1; clone size: -; J gene: TRBJ2-1; CDR3 protein: ASSRDAQGAYNEQF
V gene: TRBV2; clone size: -; J gene: TRBJ2-1; CDR3 protein: ASSVEASGRSSYNEQF
V gene: TRBV7-8; clone size: few; J gene: TRBJ1-1; CDR3 protein: ASSLTRDTEAF
V gene: TRBV27; clone size: -; J gene: TRBJ2-5; CDR3 protein: ARGGDEETQY
V gene: TRBV5-1; clone size: -; J gene: TRBJ2-3; CDR3 protein: ASSLTGTDTQY
V gene: TRBV30; clone size: few; J gene: TRBJ1-1; CDR3 protein: AWSDRGRAF
V gene: TRBV7-2; clone size: -; J gene: TRBJ1-3; CDR3 protein: ASSLTGAPSGNTIY